These 13 T cell receptor beta chains were sequenced from one sample in a study of T-cell memory formation after mild COVID-19 (dated by TCRdb to about 2021). Receptor libraries were prepared by 5' RACE. Sequencing was performed on an Illumina NovaSeq 6000. TCRdb's own reprocessing of the public reads used fastp at Q25 and MiXCR and kept productive beta chains. When rows share a CDR3 protein, they turn into one entry using the most common DNA and genes. This sample gives approximately 350,000 distinct CDR3 sequences in total; approximately 27% of them show up just once. In total, the top ten clones hold approximately 13% of the sample. Material for sequencing was PBMCs or a T cell subset sorted from them (not recorded which). These receptors all stem from an adult woman who had mild COVID-19 (a few samples of this study predate the infection). The sample titles of this study are shuffled in the database, so cell type and time point are left out; the donor was told from shared clones.

This clonotype appeared a few times. The V gene is TRBV7-8, the J gene TRBJ1-1, with a tentative D call TRBD1 (6 bases). The CDR3 has 16 residues. The V gene lost 5 bases and the J gene lost 6 bases, with 22 bases spanning the gap. Germline V gene lookup returns CDR1 SGHVS and CDR2 FQNEAQ. The CDR3 region has the DNA TGTGCCAGCAGCCAGGTGGCAGGGGCAGGTATCTCTGAAGCTTTCTTT. It encodes CASSQVAGAGISEAFF.

The chain has TRBV2 and TRBJ2-7; 10 bases fit TRBD1. Germline V lookup: CDR1 SNHLY, CDR2 FYNNEI. Trimming at V came to 6 bases and at J to 7 bases, leaving 9 bases not matched to a gene. The CDR3 length is 14 residues. DNA for the CDR3: TGTGCCAGCAGAATGACAGGGGGCGCGGGGGAGCAGTACTTC. Residues: CASRMTGGAGEQYF.

This clonotype was picked up a small number of times. The chain couples TRBV6-1 to TRBJ1-6, with 10 bases fitting TRBD1. Germline values: CDR1 MNHNS, CDR2 SASEGT. Trimming cost V 10 bases and J 6 bases; bases outside gene matches: 3. CDR3 size: 13 residues. The CDR3: CAIRDRGNSPLHF. CDR3 sequence (DNA): TGTGCCATCCGGGACAGGGGTAATTCACCCCTCCACTTT.

The rearrangement uses TRBV9 and TRBJ2-7; TRBD2 might be the D (7 bases). V lost 4 bases and J 3 bases, leaving 14 bases between the germline ends. Germline loops: CDR1 SGDLS, CDR2 YYNGEE. This CDR3 region has 14 residues. The CDR3 loop reads CASSRGGDNYEQYF. The CDR3 nucleotides read TGTGCCAGCAGCCGAGGGGGGGACAACTACGAGCAGTACTTC.

This clonotype was detected only a few times. The rearrangement links TRBV5-1 to TRBJ1-1, with 7 bases lining up with TRBD1. CDR1 is SGHRS and CDR2 is YFSETQ in the germline V gene. This CDR3 comprises 16 residues. V trimming: 2 bases; J trimming: 1 base; junction bases outside the gene matches: 8. The CDR3 region has the DNA TGCGCCAGCAGCTTCGGGGACAGCACTCCGAACACTGAAGCTTTCTTT. Translating gives CASSFGDSTPNTEAFF. The full variable domain, its missing parts supplied by reference TRBV5-1 and TRBJ1-1, is KAGVTQTPRYLIKTRGQQVTLSCSPISGHRSVSWYQQTPGQGLQFLFEYFSETQRNKGNFPGRFSGRQFSNSRSEMNVSTLELGDSALYLCASSFGDSTPNTEAFFGQGTRLTVV.

This clonotype has just a few counts. This chain joins TRBV2 and TRBJ1-5; a weak D match, TRBD1 (5 bases). The CDR3 contains 14 residues. Germline CDR1 SNHLY, CDR2 FYNNEI. Trimming took 6 bases from V and 3 from J, leaving 12 bases between them. CDR3 amino acids: CASSIDRNNQPQHF. The CDR3 DNA sequence: TGTGCCAGCAGCATAGACAGAAACAATCAGCCCCAGCATTTT.

J is TRBJ2-7 and V is TRBV5-1, with D possibly matching TRBD2 (5 bases). The V gene's germline CDR1 is SGHRS and CDR2 YFSETQ. The CDR3 has 14 amino acids. V lost 5 bases, J lost 2 bases, and 14 bases lay in between. The CDR3 region is CASRPTLGTYEQYF. CDR3 nucleotide sequence: TGCGCCAGCAGACCAACTCTCGGGACCTACGAGCAGTACTTC.

This clonotype has more than one count but fewer than ten. The CDR3 here is CATSDSGTAEETQYF. The CDR3 DNA reads TGTGCCACCAGTGATTCTGGGACAGCTGAAGAGACCCAGTACTTC. V is TRBV24-1 and J is TRBJ2-5; 7 bases are a match to TRBD1. Germline assignment: CDR1 KGHDR and CDR2 SFDVKD. The CDR3 loop spans 15 amino acids. V gave up 2 bases and J gave up 3 bases; unmatched junction bases: 5.

This clonotype was found a few times. J is TRBJ2-5 and V is TRBV9; 14 bases are shared with TRBD2. Germline CDR1 and CDR2: SGDLS and YYNGEE. The CDR3 has 17 residues. Unmatched junction bases numbered 7, after V lost 2 bases and J lost 4 bases. CDR3 in amino acids: CASSVGLAGGRGETQYF. CDR3 in DNA: TGTGCCAGCAGCGTCGGACTAGCGGGGGGCCGAGGAGAGACCCAGTACTTC.

This rearrangement joins TRBV20-1 to TRBJ2-5, with 8 bases lining up with TRBD2. Per germline, CDR1 DFQATT and CDR2 SNEGSKA (reference sequence). The length of the CDR3 is 14 residues. V lost 3 bases, J lost 2 bases, and 5 bases stayed unmatched. The CDR3 region has the DNA TGCAGTGCTAGTACGCGGGAGGAACAAGAGACCCAGTACTTC. Translating it yields CSASTREEQETQYF.

This clonotype was recorded a few times. The V call is TRBV20-1, the J call TRBJ1-1, with 9 nucleotides matching TRBD1. The CDR3 is 12 amino acids. CDR1 DFQATT and CDR2 SNEGSKA come from the germline V gene (reference sequence). After removal of 8 bases from V and 4 bases from J, the junction contained 5 bases not matched to a gene. The CDR3 DNA is TGCAGTCGGGGACAGGGACGCACTGAAGCTTTCTTT. Encoded protein: CSRGQGRTEAFF.

The chain uses TRBV3-1 and TRBJ2-7; no firm D call. The CDR3 has 13 residues. Trimming removed 3 bases at V and 7 bases at J, with 13 bases between. Germline lookup yields CDR1 LGHDT and CDR2 YNNKEL (reference sequence). CDR3 bases: TGTGCCAGCAGCCACGGCCGGAGCCTAGAGCAGTACTTC. This gives the protein CASSHGRSLEQYF.

This chain links TRBV3-1 with TRBJ2-1, with 7 bases identical to TRBD1. V shed 6 bases, J shed 7 bases, and the junction held 9 bases outside the gene matches. The CDR3 is 14 residues long. In germline, CDR1 is LGHDT, CDR2 YNNKEL (reference sequence). CDR3 sequence reads: CASRNRDRGNEQFF. For the CDR3, the DNA is TGTGCCAGCAGGAACCGGGACAGAGGGAATGAGCAGTTCTTC.